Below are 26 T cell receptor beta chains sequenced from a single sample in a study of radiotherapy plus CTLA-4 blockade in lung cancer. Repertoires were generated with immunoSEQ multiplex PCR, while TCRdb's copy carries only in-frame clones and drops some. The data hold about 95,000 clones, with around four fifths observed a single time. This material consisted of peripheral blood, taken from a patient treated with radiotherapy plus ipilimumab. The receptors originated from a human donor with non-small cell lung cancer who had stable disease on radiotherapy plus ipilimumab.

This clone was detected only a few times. The CDR3, as DNA: TGTGCCAGCAGTTACTCAGCGGAATACGAGCAGTACTTC. It translates to CASSYSAEYEQYF. This chain links TRBV6-6 with TRBJ2-7; TRBD2 might be the D (5 bases). This CDR3 contains 13 residues. The V gene lost 0 bases and the J gene lost 4 bases, with 7 bases spanning the gap. The germline CDR1 and CDR2 sequences are MNHNY and SVGAGI (reference sequence).

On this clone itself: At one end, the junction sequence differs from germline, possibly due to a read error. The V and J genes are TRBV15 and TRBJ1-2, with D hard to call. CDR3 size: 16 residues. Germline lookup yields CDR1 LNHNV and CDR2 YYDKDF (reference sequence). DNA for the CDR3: TGTGCCACCGGCAGAGATCTGGGCACGGGTTCTGGAGGCTACACCTTC. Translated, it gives CATGRDLGTGSGGYTF.

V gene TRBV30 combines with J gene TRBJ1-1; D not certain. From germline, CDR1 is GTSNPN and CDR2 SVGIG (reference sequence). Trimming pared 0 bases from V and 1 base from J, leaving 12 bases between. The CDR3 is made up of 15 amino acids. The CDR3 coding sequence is TGTGCCTGGAGTGTCCCTCAGTTCGGGAACACTGAAGCTTTCTTT. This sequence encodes CAWSVPQFGNTEAFF.

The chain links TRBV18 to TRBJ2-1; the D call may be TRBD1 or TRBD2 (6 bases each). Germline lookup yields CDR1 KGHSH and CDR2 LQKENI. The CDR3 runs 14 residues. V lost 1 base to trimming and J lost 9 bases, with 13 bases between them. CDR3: CASSPQRGQIEQFF. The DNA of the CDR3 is TGTGCCAGCTCACCACAACGGGGGCAGATTGAGCAGTTCTTC.

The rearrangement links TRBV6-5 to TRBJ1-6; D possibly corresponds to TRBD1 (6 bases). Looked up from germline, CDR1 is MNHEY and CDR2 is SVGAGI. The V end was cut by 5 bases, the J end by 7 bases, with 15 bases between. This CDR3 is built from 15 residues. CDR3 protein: CASSPLRGRNSPLHF. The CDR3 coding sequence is TGTGCCAGCAGTCCCCTCAGGGGCAGGAATTCACCCCTCCACTTT.

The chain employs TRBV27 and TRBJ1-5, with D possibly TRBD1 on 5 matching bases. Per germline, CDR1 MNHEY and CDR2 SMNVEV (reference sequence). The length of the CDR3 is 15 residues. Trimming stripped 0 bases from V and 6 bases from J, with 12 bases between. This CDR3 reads CASSLSGVIGQPQHF. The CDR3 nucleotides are TGTGCCAGCAGTTTATCAGGGGTTATAGGTCAGCCCCAGCATTTT.

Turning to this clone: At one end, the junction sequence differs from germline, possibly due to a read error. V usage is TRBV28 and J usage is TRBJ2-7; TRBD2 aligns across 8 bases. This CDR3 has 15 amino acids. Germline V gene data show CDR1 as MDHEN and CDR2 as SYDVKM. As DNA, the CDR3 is TGTGCCAGCACCGCGGGAGGTAGCATGAATTACGGGCAGTACTTC. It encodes CASTAGGSMNYGQYF.

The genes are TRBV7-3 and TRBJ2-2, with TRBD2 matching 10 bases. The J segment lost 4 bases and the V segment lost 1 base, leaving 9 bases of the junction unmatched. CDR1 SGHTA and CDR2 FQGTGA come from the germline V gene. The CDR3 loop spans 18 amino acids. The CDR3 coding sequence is TGTGCCAGCAGCTTAAACCCAGCGGGGGGGCCAGGCACCGGGGAGCTGTTTTTT. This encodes CASSLNPAGGPGTGELFF.

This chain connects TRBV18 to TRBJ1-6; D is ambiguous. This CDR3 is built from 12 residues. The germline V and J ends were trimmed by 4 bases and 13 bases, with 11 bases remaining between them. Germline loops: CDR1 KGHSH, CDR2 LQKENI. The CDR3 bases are TGTGCCAGCTCACTCCGCTCGGGGCCCCTCCACTTT. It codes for CASSLRSGPLHF.

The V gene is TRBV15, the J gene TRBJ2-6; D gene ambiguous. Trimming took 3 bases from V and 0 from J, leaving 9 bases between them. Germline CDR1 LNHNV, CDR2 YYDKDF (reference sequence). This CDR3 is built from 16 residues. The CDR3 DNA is TGTGCCACCAGCAGGAGTCCCATCTCTGGGGCCAACGTCCTGACTTTC. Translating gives CATSRSPISGANVLTF.

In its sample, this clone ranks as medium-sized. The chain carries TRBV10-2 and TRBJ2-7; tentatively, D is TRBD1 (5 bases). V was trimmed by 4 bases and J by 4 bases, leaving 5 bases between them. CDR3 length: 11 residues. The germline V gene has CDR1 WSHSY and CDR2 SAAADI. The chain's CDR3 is CASSAGYEQYF. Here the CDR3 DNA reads TGCGCCAGCAGTGCAGGGTACGAGCAGTACTTC.

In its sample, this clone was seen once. In nucleotides, the CDR3 is TGTGCCAGCAGTGGCGGGGGACCCCCTGCGGGCTACAATGAGCAGTTCTTC. This codes for CASSGGGPPAGYNEQFF. The chain uses TRBV25-1 and TRBJ2-1; 7 bases map to TRBD2. Losses at the gene ends were 4 bases for V and 3 bases for J; bases not matched to a gene: 12. The germline CDR1 and CDR2 sequences are MGHDK and SYGVNS. The CDR3 has 17 residues. Complete variable domain (other parts from reference TRBV25-1 and TRBJ2-1): EADIYQTPRYLVIGTGKKITLECSQTMGHDKMYWYQQDPGMELHLIHYSYGVNSTEKGDLSSESTVSRIRTEHFPLTLESARPSHTSQYLCASSGGGPPAGYNEQFFGPGTRLTVL.

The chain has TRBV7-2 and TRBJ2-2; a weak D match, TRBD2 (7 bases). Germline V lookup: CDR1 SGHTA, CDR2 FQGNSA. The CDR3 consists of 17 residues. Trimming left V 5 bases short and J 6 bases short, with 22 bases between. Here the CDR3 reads CASSPPHGGAHPGELFF. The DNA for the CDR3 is TGTGCCAGCAGCCCCCCTCATGGGGGGGCACATCCCGGGGAGCTGTTTTTT.

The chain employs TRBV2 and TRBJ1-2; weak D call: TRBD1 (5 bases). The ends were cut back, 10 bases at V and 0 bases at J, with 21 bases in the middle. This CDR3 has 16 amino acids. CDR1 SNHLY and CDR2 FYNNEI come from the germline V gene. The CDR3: CAIITGAANTNYGYTF. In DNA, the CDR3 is TGTGCCATTATTACAGGCGCCGCTAACACTAACTATGGCTACACCTTC. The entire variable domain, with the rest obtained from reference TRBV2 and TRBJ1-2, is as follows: EPEVTQTPSHQVTQMGQEVILRCVPISNHLYFYWYRQILGQKVEFLVSFYNNEISEKSEIFDDQFSVERPDGSNFTLKIRSTKLEDSAMYFCAIITGAANTNYGYTFGSGTRLTVV.

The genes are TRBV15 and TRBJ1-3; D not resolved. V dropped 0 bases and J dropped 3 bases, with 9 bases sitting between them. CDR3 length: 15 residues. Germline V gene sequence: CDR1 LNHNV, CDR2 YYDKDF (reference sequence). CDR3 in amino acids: CATSRDAGGGNTIYF. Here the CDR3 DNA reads TGTGCCACCAGCAGAGATGCCGGTGGTGGAAACACCATATATTTT.

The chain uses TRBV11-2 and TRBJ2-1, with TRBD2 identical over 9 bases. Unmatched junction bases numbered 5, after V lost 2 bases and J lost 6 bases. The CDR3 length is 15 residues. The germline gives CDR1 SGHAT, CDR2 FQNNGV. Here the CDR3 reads CASSLLSGRTNEQFF. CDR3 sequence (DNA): TGTGCCAGCAGCTTATTAAGCGGGAGGACCAATGAGCAGTTCTTC. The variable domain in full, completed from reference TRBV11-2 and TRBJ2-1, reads EAGVAQSPRYKIIEKRQSVAFWCNPISGHATLYWYQQILGQGPKLLIQFQNNGVVDDSQLPKDRFSAERLKGVDSTLKIQPAKLEDSAVYLCASSLLSGRTNEQFFGPGTRLTVL.

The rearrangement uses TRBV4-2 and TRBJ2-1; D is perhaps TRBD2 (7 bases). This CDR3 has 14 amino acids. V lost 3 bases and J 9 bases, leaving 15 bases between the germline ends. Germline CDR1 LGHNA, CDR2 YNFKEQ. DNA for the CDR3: TGTGCCAGCAGCCATTACGCAGGGGAGGGTGAGCAGTTCTTC. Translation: CASSHYAGEGEQFF.

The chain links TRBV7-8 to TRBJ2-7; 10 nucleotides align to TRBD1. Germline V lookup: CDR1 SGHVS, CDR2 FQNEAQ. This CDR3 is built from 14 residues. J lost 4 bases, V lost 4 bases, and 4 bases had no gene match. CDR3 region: CASSSRQGAYEQYF. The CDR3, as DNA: TGTGCCAGCAGCTCCCGACAGGGGGCTTACGAGCAGTACTTC.

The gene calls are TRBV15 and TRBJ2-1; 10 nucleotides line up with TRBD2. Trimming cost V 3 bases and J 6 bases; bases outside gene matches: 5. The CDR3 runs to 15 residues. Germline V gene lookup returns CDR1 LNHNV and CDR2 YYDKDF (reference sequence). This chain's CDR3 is CATSSRSGGANEQFF. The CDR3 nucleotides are TGTGCCACCAGCAGTCGAAGCGGGGGGGCCAATGAGCAGTTCTTC.

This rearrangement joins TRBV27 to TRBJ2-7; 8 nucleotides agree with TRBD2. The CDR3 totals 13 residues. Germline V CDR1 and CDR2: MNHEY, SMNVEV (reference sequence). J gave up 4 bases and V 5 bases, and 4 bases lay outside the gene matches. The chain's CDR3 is CASSRPGGYEQYF. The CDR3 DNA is TGTGCCAGCAGTCGTCCGGGAGGGTACGAGCAGTACTTC.

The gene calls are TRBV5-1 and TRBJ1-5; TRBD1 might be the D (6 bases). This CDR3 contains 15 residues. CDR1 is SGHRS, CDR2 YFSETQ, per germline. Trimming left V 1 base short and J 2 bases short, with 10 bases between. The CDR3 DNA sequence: TGCGCCAGCAGCTTGCTGGGGGCTGGCAATCAGCCCCAGCATTTT. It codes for CASSLLGAGNQPQHF. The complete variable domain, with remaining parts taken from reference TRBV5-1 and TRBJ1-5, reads KAGVTQTPRYLIKTRGQQVTLSCSPISGHRSVSWYQQTPGQGLQFLFEYFSETQRNKGNFPGRFSGRQFSNSRSEMNVSTLELGDSALYLCASSLLGAGNQPQHFGDGTRLSIL.

CDR3 loop: CATRGAWNEQYF. The CDR3 bases are TGTGCCACCAGGGGGGCTTGGAACGAGCAGTACTTC. The rearrangement joins TRBV2 to TRBJ2-7, with D perhaps TRBD1 (7 bases). The germline V gene encodes CDR1 SNHLY and CDR2 FYNNEI. This CDR3 region has 12 residues. The ends were cut back, 10 bases at V and 5 bases at J, with 15 bases in the middle. Variable domain in full (rest from reference TRBV2 and TRBJ2-7): EPEVTQTPSHQVTQMGQEVILRCVPISNHLYFYWYRQILGQKVEFLVSFYNNEISEKSEIFDDQFSVERPDGSNFTLKIRSTKLEDSAMYFCATRGAWNEQYFGPGTRLTVT.

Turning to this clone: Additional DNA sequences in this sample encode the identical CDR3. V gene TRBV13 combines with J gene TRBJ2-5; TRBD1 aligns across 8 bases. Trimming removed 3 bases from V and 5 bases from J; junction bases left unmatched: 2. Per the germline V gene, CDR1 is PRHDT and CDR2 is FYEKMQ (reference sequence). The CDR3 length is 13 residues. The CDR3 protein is CASSFYRGETQYF. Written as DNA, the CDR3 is TGTGCCAGCAGCTTCTACAGGGGGGAGACCCAGTACTTC.

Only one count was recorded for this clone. CDR3 region: CASSLAQGIAFF. Written as DNA, the CDR3 is TGTGCCAGCAGCTTAGCACAGGGTATAGCTTTCTTT. This chain links TRBV11-2 with TRBJ1-1; D is perhaps TRBD1 (6 bases). Trimming pared 1 base from V and 10 bases from J, leaving 10 bases between. The CDR3 sequence is 12 residues long. The V gene's germline CDR1 is SGHAT and CDR2 FQNNGV.

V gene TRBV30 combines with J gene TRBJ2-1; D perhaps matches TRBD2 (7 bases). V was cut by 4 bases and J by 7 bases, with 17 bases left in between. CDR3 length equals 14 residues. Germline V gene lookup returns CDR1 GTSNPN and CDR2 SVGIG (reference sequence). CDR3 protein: CAWNTGGPLNEQFF. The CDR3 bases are TGTGCCTGGAATACCGGGGGGCCCTTGAATGAGCAGTTCTTC.

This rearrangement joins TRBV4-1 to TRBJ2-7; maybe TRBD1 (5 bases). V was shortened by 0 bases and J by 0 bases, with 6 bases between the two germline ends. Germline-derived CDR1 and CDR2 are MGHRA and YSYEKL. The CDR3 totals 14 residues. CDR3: CASSQDQGSYEQYF. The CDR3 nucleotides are TGCGCCAGCAGCCAAGATCAGGGCTCCTACGAGCAGTACTTC.